This T cell receptor (beta chain) was sequenced for a study of T cell responses to AZD1222 COVID-19 vaccine. As for the study in general: Pooled together were second doses at about 4 or about 12 weeks.

Here immunoSEQ multiplex PCR was the method, and the copy in TCRdb shows in-frame clones only, minus some. The table has some 97,000 clones, 88% seen once. Overall study results and limits: The sample set comprised mostly white British donors with more females, and clonal diversity was possibly underestimated.

Points on this clone: Its antigen is not identified.

This sequence originates from an adult in good health. The source material was peripheral blood, sampled on day 0 of AZD1222 vaccination.

The CDR3 spells CASSPGQNYGYTF. The CDR3 region has the DNA TGTGCCAGCAGCCCGGGACAGAACTATGGCTACACCTTC. The chain is built from TRBV6-6 and TRBJ1-2; 7 bases are a match to TRBD1. This CDR3 has 13 amino acids. Trimming at V came to 6 bases and at J to 2 bases, leaving 3 bases not matched to a gene. Germline CDR1 and CDR2: MNHNY and SVGAGI (reference sequence).